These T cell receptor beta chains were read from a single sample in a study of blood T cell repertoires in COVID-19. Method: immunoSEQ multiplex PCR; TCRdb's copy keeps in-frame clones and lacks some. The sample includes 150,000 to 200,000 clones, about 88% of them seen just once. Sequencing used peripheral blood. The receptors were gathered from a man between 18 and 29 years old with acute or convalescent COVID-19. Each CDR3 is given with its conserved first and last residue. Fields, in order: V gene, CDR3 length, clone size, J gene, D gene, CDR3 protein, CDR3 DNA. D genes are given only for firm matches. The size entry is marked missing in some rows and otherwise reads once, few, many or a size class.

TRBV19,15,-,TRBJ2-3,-,CASSIVGTSTDTQYF,TGTGCCAGTAGTATTGTGGGGACTAGCACAGATACGCAGTATTTT
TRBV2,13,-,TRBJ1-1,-,CASSEQAGTEAFF,TGTGCCAGCAGTGAGCAGGCGGGAACTGAAGCTTTCTTT
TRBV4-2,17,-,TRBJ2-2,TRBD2,CASSQDGGGPYTGELFF,TGTGCCAGCAGCCAGGACGGCGGGGGGCCGTACACCGGGGAGCTGTTTTTT
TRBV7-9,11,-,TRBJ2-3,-,CASSRTVLSYF,TGTGCCAGCAGCCGGACAGTCCTCTCGTATTTT
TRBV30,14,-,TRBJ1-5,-,CAWRSQGQGQPQHF,TGTGCCTGGAGGTCCCAGGGCCAAGGACAGCCCCAGCATTTT
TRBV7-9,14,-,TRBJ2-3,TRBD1,CASSSGQGIDTQYF,TGTGCCAGCAGCTCTGGACAGGGAATAGATACGCAGTATTTT
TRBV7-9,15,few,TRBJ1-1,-,CASSPSYRENTEAFF,TGTGCCAGCAGCCCTTCCTACAGGGAGAACACTGAAGCTTTCTTT
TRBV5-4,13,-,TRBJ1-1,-,CASSLSKGTEAFF,TGTGCCAGCAGCTTGAGTAAGGGGACTGAAGCTTTCTTT
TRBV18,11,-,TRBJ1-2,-,CASTGNYGYTF,TGTGCCAGCACAGGGAACTATGGCTACACCTTC
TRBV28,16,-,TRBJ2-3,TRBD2,CASSLFYREEGDTQYF,TGTGCCAGCTCCCTTTTCTATCGGGAGGAGGGGGATACGCAGTATTTT
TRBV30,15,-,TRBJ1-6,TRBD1,CAGSTGGSYNSPLHF,TGTGCCGGTTCAACAGGGGGATCCTATAATTCACCCCTCCACTTT
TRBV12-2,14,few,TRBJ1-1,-,CASRSIDRETEAFF,TGTGCAAGTCGCAGTATTGACAGGGAGACTGAAGCTTTCTTT
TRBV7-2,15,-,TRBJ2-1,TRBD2,CASSESGGGYNEQFF,TGTGCCAGCAGCGAGAGCGGGGGGGGGTACAATGAGCAGTTCTTC
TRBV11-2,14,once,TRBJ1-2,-,CASSLVTGHYGYTF,TGTGCCAGCAGCTTAGTTACAGGGCACTATGGCTACACCTTC
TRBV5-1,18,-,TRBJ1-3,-,CASSETDLFQRTGNTIYF,TGCGCCAGCAGCGAGACAGATTTATTCCAACGAACTGGAAACACCATATATTTT
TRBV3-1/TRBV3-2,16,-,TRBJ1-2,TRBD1,CASSQAGQGRSYGYTF,TGTGCCAGCAGCCAAGCGGGACAGGGGCGCTCCTATGGCTACACCTTC
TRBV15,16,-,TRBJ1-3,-,CATSRDRLGPGNTIYF,TGTGCCACCAGCAGAGATCGCCTGGGCCCTGGAAACACCATATATTTT
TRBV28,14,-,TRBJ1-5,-,CASSSRTLGWAQHF,TGTGCCAGCAGTTCACGGACTCTTGGGTGGGCCCAGCATTTT
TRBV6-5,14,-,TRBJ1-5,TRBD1,CASSYSAGGQPQHF,TGTGCCAGCAGTTACTCGGCAGGGGGACAGCCCCAGCATTTT
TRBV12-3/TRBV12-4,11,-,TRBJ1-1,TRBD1,CASTLRGQAFF,TGTGCCAGCACCCTAAGGGGGCAGGCTTTCTTT
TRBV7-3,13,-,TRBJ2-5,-,CASSPTRGQTQYF,TGTGCCAGCAGCCCTACCAGGGGCCAGACCCAGTACTTC
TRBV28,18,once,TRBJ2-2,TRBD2,CASSLSLVLSGGPGELFF,TGTGCCAGCAGTTTATCCCTGGTCCTATCGGGGGGGCCTGGGGAGCTGTTTTTT